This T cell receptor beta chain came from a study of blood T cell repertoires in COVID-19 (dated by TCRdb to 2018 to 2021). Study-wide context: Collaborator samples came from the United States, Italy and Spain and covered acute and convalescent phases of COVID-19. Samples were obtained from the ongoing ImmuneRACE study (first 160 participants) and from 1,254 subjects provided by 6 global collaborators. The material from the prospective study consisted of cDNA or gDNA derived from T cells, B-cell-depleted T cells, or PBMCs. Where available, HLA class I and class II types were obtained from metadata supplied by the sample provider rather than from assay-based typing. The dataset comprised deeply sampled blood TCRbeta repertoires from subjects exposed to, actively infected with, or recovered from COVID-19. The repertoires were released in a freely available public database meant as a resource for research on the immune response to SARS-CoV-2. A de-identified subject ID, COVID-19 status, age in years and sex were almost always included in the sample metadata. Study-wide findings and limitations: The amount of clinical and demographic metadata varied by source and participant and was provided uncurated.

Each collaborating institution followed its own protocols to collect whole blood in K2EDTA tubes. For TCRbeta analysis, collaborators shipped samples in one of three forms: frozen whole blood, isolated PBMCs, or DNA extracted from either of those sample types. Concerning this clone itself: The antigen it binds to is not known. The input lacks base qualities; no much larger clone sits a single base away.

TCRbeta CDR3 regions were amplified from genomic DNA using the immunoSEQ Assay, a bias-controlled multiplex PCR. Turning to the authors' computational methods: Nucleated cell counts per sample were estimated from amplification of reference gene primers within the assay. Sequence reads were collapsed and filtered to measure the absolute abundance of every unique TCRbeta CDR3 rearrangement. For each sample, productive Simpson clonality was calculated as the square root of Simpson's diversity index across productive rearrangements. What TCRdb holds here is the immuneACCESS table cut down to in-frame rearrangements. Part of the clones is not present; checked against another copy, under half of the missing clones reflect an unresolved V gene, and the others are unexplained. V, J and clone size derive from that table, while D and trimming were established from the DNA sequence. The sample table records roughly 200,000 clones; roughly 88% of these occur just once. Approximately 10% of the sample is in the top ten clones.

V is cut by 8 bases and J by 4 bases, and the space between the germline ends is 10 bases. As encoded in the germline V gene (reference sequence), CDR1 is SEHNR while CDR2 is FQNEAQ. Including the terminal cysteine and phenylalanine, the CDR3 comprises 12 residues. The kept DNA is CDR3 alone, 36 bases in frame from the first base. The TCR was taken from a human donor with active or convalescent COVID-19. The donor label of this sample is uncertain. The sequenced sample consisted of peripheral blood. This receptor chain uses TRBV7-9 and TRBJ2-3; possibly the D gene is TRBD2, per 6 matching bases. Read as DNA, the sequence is TGTGCCAGCGGAGGGACGTCAGATACGCAGTATTTT. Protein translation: CASGGTSDTQYF.